This is a list of T cell receptor beta chains from one sample in a study of blood T cell repertoires in COVID-19. The protocol was immunoSEQ multiplex PCR, while the TCRdb copy is restricted to in-frame clones and leaves out a portion. The sample has just under 250,000 clones, around 88% seen once; the top ten hold under 5%. Material for sequencing was PBMCs or T cells enriched from blood (not recorded which). All receptors come from a woman between 25 and 40 years old who had recovered from COVID-19. CDR3s include the opening cysteine and the closing phenylalanine or tryptophan. Each record gives: D gene, V gene, clone size, J gene, CDR3 protein, CDR3 DNA. A D gene is named only where the DNA matches it firmly. The size entry is marked missing in some rows and otherwise reads once, few, many or a size class.

D gene: .
V gene: TRBV5-1
clone size: .
J gene: TRBJ2-2
CDR3 protein: CASSLGPNTGELFF
CDR3 DNA: TGCGCCAGCAGCTTGGGGCCTAACACCGGGGAGCTGTTTTTT

D gene: .
V gene: TRBV5-4
clone size: .
J gene: TRBJ1-3
CDR3 protein: CASSSVREFVGSGNTIYF
CDR3 DNA: TGTGCCAGCAGCTCGGTCAGGGAATTTGTAGGCTCTGGAAACACCATATATTTT

D gene: TRBD1
V gene: TRBV5-1
clone size: .
J gene: TRBJ2-5
CDR3 protein: CASSLETGTGGETQYF
CDR3 DNA: TGCGCCAGCAGCTTGGAAACCGGGACAGGGGGTGAGACCCAGTACTTC

D gene: .
V gene: TRBV5-1
clone size: .
J gene: TRBJ2-6
CDR3 protein: CASSLDRQGLGANVLTF
CDR3 DNA: TGCGCCAGCAGCTTGGATCGGCAGGGGCTTGGGGCCAACGTCCTGACTTTC

D gene: .
V gene: TRBV28
clone size: .
J gene: TRBJ1-1
CDR3 protein: CASSFWAGTNTEAFF
CDR3 DNA: TGTGCCAGCAGTTTTTGGGCAGGGACAAACACTGAAGCTTTCTTT

D gene: .
V gene: TRBV28
clone size: .
J gene: TRBJ2-1
CDR3 protein: CASSPTGEDEQFF
CDR3 DNA: TGTGCCAGCAGTCCAACAGGGGAGGATGAGCAGTTCTTC

D gene: TRBD2
V gene: TRBV9
clone size: .
J gene: TRBJ2-1
CDR3 protein: CASSIAGAYNEQFF
CDR3 DNA: TGTGCCAGCAGCATAGCGGGAGCCTACAATGAGCAGTTCTTC

D gene: .
V gene: TRBV19
clone size: .
J gene: TRBJ1-5
CDR3 protein: CATMGHADNQPQHF
CDR3 DNA: TGTGCCACTATGGGACACGCGGACAATCAGCCCCAGCATTTT

D gene: TRBD1
V gene: TRBV29-1
clone size: .
J gene: TRBJ2-7
CDR3 protein: CSVEEETFYRDRDRRYEQYF
CDR3 DNA: TGCAGCGTTGAAGAAGAAACCTTTTACCGGGACAGGGACCGGCGCTACGAGCAGTACTTC

D gene: .
V gene: TRBV2
clone size: .
J gene: TRBJ2-5
CDR3 protein: CARETQGQETQYF
CDR3 DNA: TGTGCCAGGGAGACTCAGGGGCAAGAGACCCAGTACTTC

D gene: TRBD1
V gene: TRBV5-6
clone size: .
J gene: TRBJ1-2
CDR3 protein: CASIESTGGYDYGYTF
CDR3 DNA: TGTGCCAGCATCGAGTCGACAGGGGGCTACGACTATGGCTACACCTTC

D gene: .
V gene: TRBV7-2
clone size: .
J gene: TRBJ2-7
CDR3 protein: CASSSSGASSYEQYF
CDR3 DNA: TGTGCCAGCAGCTCAAGTGGGGCGAGCTCCTACGAGCAGTACTTC

D gene: TRBD1
V gene: TRBV18
clone size: .
J gene: TRBJ2-2
CDR3 protein: CASHGTDANTGELFF
CDR3 DNA: TGTGCCAGCCACGGGACAGACGCGAACACCGGGGAGCTGTTTTTT

D gene: TRBD1
V gene: TRBV28
clone size: .
J gene: TRBJ1-2
CDR3 protein: CASSLGQGYTF
CDR3 DNA: TGTGCCAGCAGCCTGGGACAGGGCTACACCTTC

D gene: .
V gene: TRBV20-1
clone size: .
J gene: TRBJ1-2
CDR3 protein: CSASQGSLGYTF
CDR3 DNA: TGCAGTGCTAGTCAGGGTTCTTTGGGCTACACCTTC

D gene: .
V gene: TRBV18
clone size: .
J gene: TRBJ2-7
CDR3 protein: CASSPSSSSYEQYF
CDR3 DNA: TGTGCCAGCTCACCCTCATCTAGCTCCTACGAGCAGTACTTC

D gene: TRBD1
V gene: TRBV19
clone size: once
J gene: TRBJ2-7
CDR3 protein: CASSPLGQGGGEQYF
CDR3 DNA: TGTGCCAGTAGTCCCCTTGGACAGGGTGGAGGCGAGCAGTACTTC

D gene: .
V gene: TRBV19
clone size: .
J gene: TRBJ2-5
CDR3 protein: CASSHPSSAILCKETQYF
CDR3 DNA: TGTGCCAGTAGTCATCCCTCTTCAGCGATATTATGCAAAGAGACCCAGTACTTC

D gene: TRBD2
V gene: TRBV7-2
clone size: .
J gene: TRBJ2-3
CDR3 protein: CASSSPLAGALPDTQYF
CDR3 DNA: TGTGCCAGCAGCTCCCCTTTGGCGGGAGCGTTACCAGATACGCAGTATTTT

D gene: .
V gene: TRBV5-1
clone size: .
J gene: TRBJ2-7
CDR3 protein: CASSLSLRGSRDPYEQYF
CDR3 DNA: TGCGCCAGCAGCTTGTCCCTGCGGGGTAGCCGAGACCCCTACGAGCAGTACTTC

D gene: .
V gene: TRBV6-5
clone size: .
J gene: TRBJ1-4
CDR3 protein: CASRIAGNEKLFF
CDR3 DNA: TGTGCCAGCAGAATCGCCGGTAATGAAAAACTGTTTTTT

D gene: TRBD1
V gene: TRBV7-8
clone size: .
J gene: TRBJ2-1
CDR3 protein: CASTRDSLYNEQFF
CDR3 DNA: TGTGCCAGCACCAGGGACAGCCTCTACAATGAGCAGTTCTTC

D gene: .
V gene: TRBV4-2
clone size: few
J gene: TRBJ2-6
CDR3 protein: CASRIQGGSGANVLTF
CDR3 DNA: TGTGCCAGCAGAATCCAGGGGGGCTCTGGGGCCAACGTCCTGACTTTC

D gene: .
V gene: TRBV20-1
clone size: .
J gene: TRBJ2-2
CDR3 protein: CSASRGTANTGELFF
CDR3 DNA: TGCAGTGCTAGTCGTGGGACTGCGAACACCGGGGAGCTGTTTTTT

D gene: .
V gene: TRBV7-2
clone size: once
J gene: TRBJ2-3
CDR3 protein: CATSNGVIDTQYF
CDR3 DNA: TGTGCCACGTCTAACGGGGTTATAGATACGCAGTATTTT

D gene: TRBD2
V gene: TRBV7-2
clone size: .
J gene: TRBJ2-1
CDR3 protein: CASSTQIGLAGADEQFF
CDR3 DNA: TGTGCCAGCAGCACCCAGATCGGACTAGCGGGAGCCGATGAGCAGTTCTTC